Given below is one TCR beta chain in context. This CDR3 is built from 13 residues. The V and J ends lost 1 base and 3 bases respectively, with 7 bases between them. Germline-derived CDR1 and CDR2 are SGHAT and FQNNGV. The data originate from a study of cytomegalovirus exposure and HLA in healthy donors. Vbeta (60) and Jbeta (13) primers were used in the PCR. Clones were sequenced by immunoSEQ multiplex PCR, and TCRdb holds only the in-frame ones, with some missing. This repertoire shows 150,000 to 180,000 clones, 60% to 85% found once; its top ten account for roughly 4.2%. V and J are TRBV11-2 and TRBJ2-7, with no clear D. The TCR comes from a woman aged 40 to 49 in good health and CMV-seronegative. The sample taken for sequencing was PBMCs. The CDR3 DNA reads as TGTGCCAGCAGCTTAGCGCGATACTACGAGCAGTACTTC. Translation gives CASSLARYYEQYF. The full variable domain, its missing parts supplied by reference TRBV11-2 and TRBJ2-7, is EAGVAQSPRYKIIEKRQSVAFWCNPISGHATLYWYQQILGQGPKLLIQFQNNGVVDDSQLPKDRFSAERLKGVDSTLKIQPAKLEDSAVYLCASSLARYYEQYFGPGTRLTVT.